A selection of T cell receptor beta chains follows, all from one sample in a study of T-cell reconstitution after alpha-beta-depleted transplantation in children. TCRdb fed the PCR reads into MiXCR, producing one record per CDR3 protein. The table lists under 400,000 distinct CDR3 sequences, around 25% of them singletons. The sequencing used PBMCs, mostly from graft donor cells, collected 180 days after TCRalphabeta/CD19-depleted stem cell transplant. The receptors derive from a male patient under 18 who had a stem cell transplant for acute lymphoblastic leukemia, so the T cells may come from the graft donor. Each CDR3 is given with its conserved first and last residue. The D gene is left open where the match is weak. A row's size may be missing; if present it is once, few, many or a size class.

d_gene,j_gene,v_gene,abundance,len,CDR3aa,CDR3nt
-,TRBJ2-1,TRBV5-1,-,16,CASSFLAQSSYNEQFF,TGCGCCAGCAGCTTTTTAGCGCAAAGCTCCTACAATGAGCAGTTCTTC
-,TRBJ2-7,TRBV5-1,many,13,CASSLGAFYEQYF,TGCGCCAGCAGCTTGGGCGCCTTCTACGAGCAGTACTTC
-,TRBJ2-5,TRBV27,-,13,CASSLRGLVTQYF,TGTGCCAGCAGTCTCCGGGGTTTGGTGACCCAGTACTTC
-,TRBJ2-1,TRBV6-1,-,16,CASSPRWGDYYNEQFF,TGTGCCAGCAGTCCCAGGTGGGGCGACTACTACAATGAGCAGTTCTTC
-,TRBJ1-5,TRBV7-8,few,16,CASSLDPGAVNQPQHF,TGTGCCAGCAGCTTAGATCCGGGGGCGGTCAATCAGCCCCAGCATTTT
TRBD2,TRBJ2-5,TRBV6-2/TRBV6-3,-,15,CASSLGTSDQETQYF,TGTGCCAGCAGTCTCGGGACTAGCGACCAAGAGACCCAGTACTTC
-,TRBJ2-7,TRBV29-1,few,12,CSVESSSYEQYF,TGCAGCGTTGAAAGTTCCAGCTACGAGCAGTACTTC
TRBD2,TRBJ2-1,TRBV14,-,15,CASSHLGLAGNEQFF,TGTGCCAGCAGCCATCTAGGACTAGCGGGCAATGAGCAGTTCTTC
TRBD2,TRBJ2-3,TRBV4-1,-,18,CASSQEGVGAGGTDTQYF,TGCGCCAGCAGCCAAGAAGGGGTCGGAGCGGGAGGGACAGATACGCAGTATTTT
TRBD2,TRBJ2-1,TRBV7-9,-,16,CASSLSGWEAYNEQFF,TGTGCCAGCAGCCTTAGCGGGTGGGAAGCCTACAATGAGCAGTTCTTC
-,TRBJ1-5,TRBV7-9,few,14,CASSPRDSNQPQHF,TGTGCCAGCAGCCCCAGGGATAGCAATCAGCCCCAGCATTTT
TRBD2,TRBJ2-7,TRBV20-1,-,14,CSAPSGGPPYEQYF,TGCAGTGCTCCTAGCGGGGGCCCTCCCTACGAGCAGTACTTC
TRBD2,TRBJ2-3,TRBV11-2,-,15,CASSSWLADPDTQYF,TGTGCCAGCAGCTCTTGGCTAGCGGACCCAGATACGCAGTATTTT
-,TRBJ2-1,TRBV18,-,13,CASSPHRDNEQFF,TGTGCCAGCTCACCACACAGAGATAATGAGCAGTTCTTC
TRBD1,TRBJ1-5,TRBV4-1,few,18,CASSPQLAPGGANQPQHF,TGCGCCAGCAGCCCCCAATTGGCGCCAGGGGGCGCGAATCAGCCCCAGCATTTT
TRBD1,TRBJ1-2,TRBV12-3/TRBV12-4,few,14,CASSRTGSFYGYTF,TGTGCCAGCAGCCGGACAGGGTCTTTCTATGGCTACACCTTC